These 27 T cell receptor beta chains were sequenced from one sample in a study of T cell repertoires in cytomegalovirus infection. TCRdb reanalysed the reads using MiXCR and keeps one entry per CDR3 protein. The profile covers nearly 700,000 distinct CDR3 sequences, with about 30% appearing a single time and about 20% taken by the ten largest. The antigens for these receptors are not known. The material was cultured PBMCs, obtained from culture after CMV antigen stimulation. Every receptor here comes from a human donor in good health (CMV status not recorded). Some clones in this sample may be carry-over from other donors' samples.

The V and J genes are TRBV3-1 and TRBJ2-3, with 7 bases fitting TRBD2. The CDR3 covers 15 residues. Germline-derived CDR1 and CDR2 are LGHDT and YNNKEL (reference sequence). V shed 3 bases and J 5 bases; nucleotides not matched to a gene: 8. The CDR3 bases are TGTGCCAGCAGCCAGACTAGCCACGGGCGAGATACGCAGTATTTT. Encoded protein: CASSQTSHGRDTQYF.

Concerning this clonotype itself: One end of the junction varies from germline; a read error may be responsible. J is TRBJ2-1 and V is TRBV5-3; 12 bases match TRBD2. TRBV5-3 is an ORF; its function is uncertain. The CDR3 loop spans 15 amino acids. The CDR3 spells CASSLSSGGVNEQFF. CDR3 in DNA: TGTGCCAGCAGCTTGTCTAGCGGGGGGGTCAATGAGCAGTTCTTC.

This clonotype was observed a single time. V is TRBV6-1 and J is TRBJ2-2; D is unclear. The CDR3 extends over 16 amino acids. Germline loops: CDR1 MNHNS, CDR2 SASEGT. The V end was cut by 3 bases, the J end by 0 bases, with 11 bases between. Here the CDR3 reads CASSDWGMSNTGELFF. The DNA for the CDR3 is TGTGCCAGCAGTGACTGGGGTATGTCGAACACCGGGGAGCTGTTTTTT.

The chain combines TRBV7-6 with TRBJ2-1; 9 nucleotides align to TRBD2. CDR3 length equals 16 residues. With V trimmed by 5 bases and J by 4 bases, 9 bases remained unmatched. Germline CDR1 is SGHVS and CDR2 is FNYEAQ. The DNA for the CDR3 is TGTGCCAGCAGCGGGATAGCGGGAGTCAGGTACAATGAGCAGTTCTTC. Protein: CASSGIAGVRYNEQFF.

In its sample, this clonotype was seen a few times. This sequence joins TRBV27 and TRBJ2-5, with TRBD1 as a possible D gene (5 bases). Germline CDR1 is MNHEY and CDR2 is SMNVEV (reference sequence). Trimming removed 4 bases at V and 0 bases at J, with 12 bases between. The CDR3 spans 15 residues. CDR3 sequence (DNA): TGTGCCAGCAGTTGGGAAGGGGCCCACCAAGAGACCCAGTACTTC. Translating it yields CASSWEGAHQETQYF.

This clonotype was seen many times. The CDR3 spells CASSSVAGANEQFF. In DNA, the CDR3 is TGTGCCAGCAGCTCAGTAGCGGGGGCGAATGAGCAGTTCTTC. The gene calls are TRBV7-9 and TRBJ2-1; 9 positions agree with TRBD2. Germline V CDR1 and CDR2: SEHNR, FQNEAQ (reference sequence). This CDR3 comprises 14 residues. V gave up 4 bases and J gave up 7 bases; unmatched junction bases: 5.

This chain connects TRBV12-3 or TRBV12-4 to TRBJ1-4; D is undetermined. V was shortened by 3 bases and J by 0 bases, with 8 bases between the two germline ends. This CDR3 region has 15 residues. This chain's CDR3 is CASSFVAATNEKLFF. The CDR3 nucleotides read TGTGCCAGCAGTTTCGTGGCTGCAACTAATGAAAAACTGTTTTTT.

This clonotype came up many times. In DNA form, the CDR3 reads TGTGCCAGCAGTTTTAGGCTAGCGGGACTTAATGAGCAGTTCTTC. Its translation: CASSFRLAGLNEQFF. The V gene is TRBV12-3 or TRBV12-4, the J gene TRBJ2-1, with 9 nucleotides matching TRBD2. The V gene end was trimmed by 3 bases and the J gene end by 7 bases; junction bases not matched to a gene: 7. This CDR3 region has 15 residues.

This clonotype turned up a few times. This chain uses TRBV19 with TRBJ1-1; D gene unclear. Looked up from germline, CDR1 is LNHDA and CDR2 is SQIVND (reference sequence). V was pared by 5 bases and J by 8 bases, with 15 bases between. The CDR3 runs to 13 residues. CDR3 nucleotides: TGTGCCAGTAGTGTTCAATTGCTGCACGAAGCTTTCTTT. Translating gives CASSVQLLHEAFF.

The V call is TRBV7-9, the J call TRBJ2-1; tentative D call: TRBD2 (6 bases). The CDR3 is 19 residues long. Germline CDR1 reads SEHNR; CDR2 reads FQNEAQ (reference sequence). Trimming left V 5 bases short and J 5 bases short, with 28 bases between. The CDR3 protein is CASSLRELAGPIGNNEQFF. In DNA form, the CDR3 reads TGTGCCAGCAGCCTAAGGGAACTAGCAGGCCCTATTGGGAACAATGAGCAGTTCTTC.

The chain carries TRBV7-2 and TRBJ2-7; 10 nucleotides match TRBD2. Germline CDR1 SGHTA, CDR2 FQGNSA. The V gene end was trimmed by 5 bases and the J gene end by 2 bases; junction bases not matched to a gene: 3. The CDR3 is 14 amino acids. CDR3 in amino acids: CASSDSGRAYEQYF. The CDR3 DNA reads TGTGCCAGCAGCGACAGCGGGAGGGCCTACGAGCAGTACTTC. The full variable domain, its missing parts supplied by reference TRBV7-2 and TRBJ2-7, is GAGVSQSPSNKVTEKGKDVELRCDPISGHTALYWYRQSLGQGLEFLIYFQGNSAPDKSGLPSDRFSAERTGGSVSTLTIQRTQQEDSAVYLCASSDSGRAYEQYFGPGTRLTVT.

CDR3 sequence reads: CSVVVQMNTEAFF. CDR3 bases: TGCAGCGTTGTAGTGCAGATGAACACTGAAGCTTTCTTT. The V and J genes are TRBV29-1 and TRBJ1-1; no reliable D call. This CDR3 contains 13 residues. V lost 4 bases and J lost 0, with 9 bases in between. Germline CDR1 and CDR2: SQVTM and ANQGSEA.

This clonotype was seen a few times. This sequence joins TRBV28 and TRBJ2-1; 8 bases map to TRBD2. Losses at the gene ends were 5 bases for V and 10 bases for J; bases not matched to a gene: 7. CDR3 length: 13 residues. CDR1 and CDR2 (germline): MDHEN, SYDVKM. CDR3 residues: CASSPRLAWEQFF. The CDR3 DNA reads as TGTGCCAGCAGTCCCCGACTAGCGTGGGAGCAGTTCTTC.

This chain links TRBV20-1 with TRBJ2-7, with 10 bases lining up with TRBD2. The junction had 6 bases not matched to a gene; V was cut back by 2 bases and J by 5 bases. Per the germline V gene, CDR1 is DFQATT and CDR2 is SNEGSKA (reference sequence). The CDR3 extends over 14 amino acids. The CDR3 sequence: CSARSPSGSDEQYF. DNA for the CDR3: TGCAGTGCTAGAAGTCCTAGCGGGAGCGACGAGCAGTACTTC.

This clonotype was seen many times. V gene TRBV7-2 combines with J gene TRBJ1-1, with D unresolved. This CDR3 contains 13 residues. The germline gives CDR1 SGHTA, CDR2 FQGNSA. V shed 5 bases and J shed 3 bases, with 10 bases lying between them. This chain's CDR3 is CASSTRWDTEAFF. CDR3 nucleotide sequence: TGTGCCAGCAGCACCCGGTGGGACACTGAAGCTTTCTTT. The full variable domain, with the rest looked up from reference TRBV7-2 and TRBJ1-1, is GAGVSQSPSNKVTEKGKDVELRCDPISGHTALYWYRQSLGQGLEFLIYFQGNSAPDKSGLPSDRFSAERTGGSVSTLTIQRTQQEDSAVYLCASSTRWDTEAFFGQGTRLTVV.

This clonotype showed up just a few times. The V call is TRBV6-1, the J call TRBJ2-3; 14 bases map to TRBD2. The germline V gene encodes CDR1 MNHNS and CDR2 SASEGT. The CDR3 has 16 residues. The junction had 4 bases not matched to a gene; V was cut back by 6 bases and J by 2 bases. The CDR3 sequence: CASRGLAGAITDTQYF. In nucleotides, the CDR3 is TGTGCCAGCAGGGGACTAGCGGGGGCCATCACAGATACGCAGTATTTT.

This clonotype was seen more than once but under ten times. The V gene is TRBV10-3, the J gene TRBJ1-1; possibly TRBD1 for D (5 bases). The CDR3 spans 14 residues. V was clipped by 10 bases and J by 6 bases, with 21 bases between them. The germline gives CDR1 ENHRY, CDR2 SYGVKD. As DNA, the CDR3 is TGTGCCACCCGGCCGGGTCAGGGCGGCCCTGAAGCTTTCTTT. Protein product: CATRPGQGGPEAFF.

This chain uses TRBV20-1 with TRBJ2-3; 11 bases match TRBD2. Germline V CDR1 and CDR2: DFQATT, SNEGSKA (reference sequence). V dropped 1 base and J dropped 3; count of bases not matched to a gene: 0. The CDR3 has 14 amino acids. In DNA, the CDR3 is TGCAGTGCTAGAGGACTAGCGGGAACAGATACGCAGTATTTT. It translates to CSARGLAGTDTQYF.

The genes are TRBV2 and TRBJ2-3, with a possible D match to TRBD1 (6 bases). Germline CDR1 is SNHLY and CDR2 is FYNNEI. Trimming cost V 6 bases and J 5 bases, with 12 bases left between them. The CDR3 loop spans 13 amino acids. The CDR3 region has the DNA TGTGCCAGCAGCGAGGACAGAGAAGATACGCAGTATTTT. It translates to CASSEDREDTQYF.

The chain joins TRBV12-3 or TRBV12-4 to TRBJ1-1; D unclear. This CDR3 has 13 amino acids. The V end was cut by 3 bases, the J end by 5 bases, with 10 bases between. In DNA, the CDR3 is TGTGCCAGCAGTTTTGGCCACCGGACTGAAGCTTTCTTT. It codes for CASSFGHRTEAFF.

This clonotype came up a few times. The V gene is TRBV11-2, the J gene TRBJ2-2; D may be TRBD1 (6 bases). The CDR3 sequence is 16 residues long. Germline assignment: CDR1 SGHAT and CDR2 FQNNGV. The V and J ends lost 5 bases and 0 bases respectively, with 13 bases between them. CDR3 amino acids: CASSPLTGANTGELFF. The CDR3 DNA reads TGTGCCAGCAGCCCTTTGACAGGAGCGAACACCGGGGAGCTGTTTTTT.

V and J are TRBV2 and TRBJ2-2; 9 positions match TRBD1. Germline V gene data show CDR1 as SNHLY and CDR2 as FYNNEI. The CDR3 has 14 amino acids. V was pared by 7 bases and J by 7 bases, with 7 bases of the junction left unmatched. CDR3: CASKRQGGFGELFF. The CDR3 bases are TGTGCCAGCAAAAGACAGGGGGGCTTCGGGGAGCTGTTTTTT.

There are a few counts of this clonotype. The J gene is TRBJ1-4, the V gene TRBV5-6, with 9 positions matching TRBD1. V was pared by 1 base and J by 5 bases, with 6 bases of the junction left unmatched. Germline V CDR1 and CDR2: SGHDT, YYEEEE. CDR3 length: 16 residues. The CDR3 DNA follows: TGTGCCAGCAGCTTGCCCGGGACAGGGCGAAATGAAAAACTGTTTTTT. Translation gives CASSLPGTGRNEKLFF.

Only one count was recorded for this clonotype. The chain recombines TRBV10-3 with TRBJ1-1; weak D call: TRBD1 (5 bases). The CDR3 extends over 13 amino acids. Germline lookup yields CDR1 ENHRY and CDR2 SYGVKD. V dropped 1 base and J dropped 5 bases, with 8 bases sitting between them. The DNA of the CDR3 is TGTGCCATCAGTGAGTGGGACGGGACTGAAGCTTTCTTT. Its translation is CAISEWDGTEAFF.

V usage is TRBV7-9 and J usage is TRBJ2-7; 8 bases match TRBD2. This CDR3 spans 16 amino acids. After removal of 5 bases from V and 3 bases from J, the junction contained 12 bases not matched to a gene. Germline V gene lookup returns CDR1 SEHNR and CDR2 FQNEAQ (reference sequence). For the CDR3, the DNA is TGTGCCAGCAGCCGCCCCCCGGCGGGGGGCCACTACGAGCAGTACTTC. This codes for CASSRPPAGGHYEQYF.

This clonotype was recorded many times. The chain is built from TRBV7-2 and TRBJ2-3; D is ambiguous. Germline V gene data show CDR1 as SGHTA and CDR2 as FQGNSA. This CDR3 is 15 amino acids long. The V end lost 3 bases, the J end lost 1 base, and 11 bases lay between the germline ends. The CDR3: CASSFNRLGTDTQYF. CDR3 DNA: TGTGCCAGCAGCTTTAACCGTCTTGGCACAGATACGCAGTATTTT.

The chain links TRBV12-3 or TRBV12-4 to TRBJ2-3, with 9 bases that match TRBD2. The CDR3 contains 20 residues. Trimming at V came to 6 bases and at J to 0 bases, leaving 19 bases not matched to a gene. The CDR3 sequence is CASSRTIGGRADTSTDTQYF. CDR3 DNA: TGTGCCAGCAGCCGGACCATTGGCGGGAGGGCCGATACTAGCACAGATACGCAGTATTTT.